This TCR beta chain was profiled in a study of blood T cells in healthy people across ages. Study-wide results and caveats: Leaving the PBMCs unsorted stopped any conclusive comparison of naive versus antigen-experienced cells.

This CDR3 has 13 residues. Trimming took off 5 bases at V and 3 bases at J, with 10 bases between the two ends. Note on this clonotype: Its cognate antigen is unknown.

A second roughly 6 to 11 cycle PCR used barcoded and J-beta primers. Researchers report that each sample yielded at least 2.5 million CDR3-containing paired-end reads. TCRdb redid the calling of the 5' RACE reads with MiXCR, one entry per CDR3 protein. The sample records roughly 1.5 million distinct CDR3 sequences, approximately 43% being singletons. The rearrangement uses TRBV12-3 or TRBV12-4 and TRBJ1-1; a weak D match, TRBD1 (5 bases). The TCR originated in a woman aged 18 to 35 in good health. Specimen: blood. The DNA for the CDR3 is TGTGCCAGCAGTCGCGACAGACACACTGAAGCTTTCTTT. It yields the protein CASSRDRHTEAFF.